Each of the 2 T cell receptor beta chains below was sequenced from the same sample in a study of CD8 T cells in Susac syndrome. An amount of RNA that ranged from roughly 0.5 to 1 ug was reverse transcribed with random hexamers. TCRdb reprocessed the immunoSEQ multiplex PCR reads with MiXCR, giving one entry per CDR3 protein. The sample carries about 150,000 distinct CDR3 sequences, around 96% recorded once. The sample consisted of CD4+ T cells from PBMCs. Receptor source: a human donor with Susac syndrome.

The V and J genes are TRBV5-4 and TRBJ2-3; TRBD2 matches at 10 bases. Germline trimming cut 4 bases from V and 0 bases from J; bases unmatched to any gene: 8. There are 17 residues in the CDR3. Per germline, CDR1 SGHNT and CDR2 YYREEE (reference sequence). CDR3 in amino acids: CASSPSGLALSTDTQYF. The CDR3 DNA follows: TGTGCCAGCAGCCCGTCGGGACTAGCGCTTAGCACAGATACGCAGTATTTT.

This clonotype was observed once. The V call is TRBV3-1, the J call TRBJ1-3; D call uncertain. Germline V gene sequence: CDR1 LGHDT, CDR2 YNNKEL (reference sequence). V was cut by 9 bases and J by 2 bases, with 11 bases left in between. The CDR3 totals 13 residues. CDR3 nucleotide sequence: TGTGCCAGGCGGCGGGTCCCTGGAAACACCATATATTTT. The encoded protein is CARRRVPGNTIYF.